This T cell receptor beta chain stems from a study of cytomegalovirus exposure and HLA in healthy donors. General study findings and limits: Earlier results showed most TCR beta V segments being productive about 90% or about 30% of the time. The study designated fewer than 200 TCR beta chains cytomegalovirus-associated. The authors confirmed in vitro that three CMV-associated chains were specific for CMV antigens.

Concerning this clone itself: As yet, its antigen is unknown.

The PCR ran on 60 Vbeta and 13 Jbeta primers. Sequencing used immunoSEQ multiplex PCR; TCRdb keeps in-frame clones, though not all of them. The table includes 170,000 or so clones, about 80% detected once. The CDR3 covers 14 residues. Although they were nominally healthy when sampled, donors likely had unrecorded immune exposures. Material: PBMCs. The gene calls are TRBV21-1 and TRBJ2-7; the DNA was not compared with TRBD2, the D call given in the table. TRBV21-1 is annotated as a pseudogene. This clonotype originated in a man aged 25 to 45 in good health and CMV-seropositive. The CDR3 DNA sequence: TGTGCCAGCCGGAGGGGACCTATTACCTACGAGCAGTACTTC. Protein product: CASRRGPITYEQYF.